The 24 T cell receptor beta chains listed next were all sequenced from one sample in a study of OX40 agonist ivuxolimab in advanced cancers. TCRdb's copy holds only in-frame clones and misses some; the assay was immunoSEQ multiplex PCR. The repertoire consists of tens of thousands of clones, with 80% to 90% occurring once and the leading ten covering about 5.4%. This material consisted of CD4+ or CD8+ T cells sorted from blood, taken in a trial of the OX40 agonist ivuxolimab. The receptors originated from an adult with an advanced solid tumor such as melanoma, head and neck, liver or kidney cancer.

This chain uses TRBV5-8 with TRBJ1-1; D gene uncertain. In germline, CDR1 is SGHTS, CDR2 YDEGEE. The CDR3 has 14 amino acids. V lost 2 bases to trimming and J lost 0 bases, with 8 bases between them. In DNA form, the CDR3 reads TGTGCCAGCAGCTTACTACCCTTGAACACTGAAGCTTTCTTT. Translation: CASSLLPLNTEAFF. Full variable domain (missing parts from reference TRBV5-8 and TRBJ1-1): EAGVTQSPTHLIKTRGQQATLRCSPISGHTSVYWYQQALGLGLQFLLWYDEGEERNRGNFPPRFSGRQFPNYSSELNVNALELEDSALYLCASSLLPLNTEAFFGQGTRLTVV.

The chain carries TRBV6-1 and TRBJ1-2; D remains ambiguous. This CDR3 comprises 13 residues. Trimming took off 5 bases at V and 1 base at J, with 8 bases between the two ends. From germline, CDR1 is MNHNS and CDR2 SASEGT. The CDR3 region has the DNA TGTGCCAGCAGTTTGGACGGTAACTATGGCTACACCTTC. Its translation: CASSLDGNYGYTF.

V gene TRBV15 combines with J gene TRBJ2-5, with TRBD1 matching over 7 bases. Germline CDR1 LNHNV, CDR2 YYDKDF (reference sequence). The CDR3 extends over 16 amino acids. The J segment lost 4 bases and the V segment lost 4 bases, leaving 12 bases of the junction unmatched. CDR3 residues: CATSTRQGRSGETQYF. Written as DNA, the CDR3 is TGTGCCACCAGCACCCGACAGGGCCGTTCCGGAGAGACCCAGTACTTC.

This sequence joins TRBV6-5 and TRBJ2-7; D is unclear. V was trimmed by 0 bases and J by 6 bases, leaving 9 bases between them. The germline V gene encodes CDR1 MNHEY and CDR2 SVGAGI. The CDR3 runs to 13 residues. The CDR3 nucleotides are TGTGCCAGCAGTTACTCTACGGCCGTCGAGCAGTACTTC. Protein: CASSYSTAVEQYF.

DNA of the CDR3: TGTGCCAGCAGCTTATACACAGGGGGGAACACTGAAGCTTTCTTT. Its protein product is CASSLYTGGNTEAFF. J is TRBJ1-1 and V is TRBV13; 8 nucleotides line up with TRBD1. J lost 1 base, V lost 2 bases, and 3 bases had no gene match. Germline assignment: CDR1 PRHDT and CDR2 FYEKMQ (reference sequence). This CDR3 comprises 15 residues.

The chain couples TRBV11-2 to TRBJ2-3; D remains unclear. From germline, CDR1 is SGHAT and CDR2 FQNNGV. The CDR3 contains 14 residues. Trimming left V 5 bases short and J 0 bases short, with 9 bases between. CDR3 DNA sequence: TGTGCCAGCAGCCCCCGTTATAGCACAGATACGCAGTATTTT. Translating gives CASSPRYSTDTQYF. The full variable domain, rest sourced from reference TRBV11-2 and TRBJ2-3, is EAGVAQSPRYKIIEKRQSVAFWCNPISGHATLYWYQQILGQGPKLLIQFQNNGVVDDSQLPKDRFSAERLKGVDSTLKIQPAKLEDSAVYLCASSPRYSTDTQYFGPGTRLTVL.

V is TRBV4-2 and J is TRBJ1-6, with no clear D. CDR1 is LGHNA, CDR2 YNFKEQ, per germline. The CDR3 loop spans 13 amino acids. The V and J ends lost 0 bases and 8 bases respectively, with 5 bases between them. DNA for the CDR3: TGTGCCAGCAGCCAAGAGGCCGATTCACCCCTCCACTTT. Its translation: CASSQEADSPLHF.

V is TRBV7-9 and J is TRBJ1-6; no definite D call. Trimming pared 3 bases from V and 5 bases from J, leaving 5 bases between. Germline V gene lookup returns CDR1 SEHNR and CDR2 FQNEAQ (reference sequence). The CDR3 consists of 13 residues. Here the CDR3 DNA reads TGTGCCAGCAGCTTTTCCAATAATTCACCCCTCCACTTT. It yields the protein CASSFSNNSPLHF.

In this sample, this clone turned up a few times. V is TRBV27 and J is TRBJ1-1, with D possibly TRBD1 on 5 matching bases. V was shortened by 6 bases and J by 5 bases, with 28 bases between the two germline ends. The germline gives CDR1 MNHEY, CDR2 SMNVEV (reference sequence). This CDR3 is built from 18 residues. Written as DNA, the CDR3 is TGTGCCAGCAGAACCTACTACCTGGCCGGGGCCCGAGGAACTGAAGCTTTCTTT. This codes for CASRTYYLAGARGTEAFF.

The chain recombines TRBV4-2 with TRBJ2-2, with no clear D. V was shortened by 0 bases and J by 9 bases, with 14 bases between the two germline ends. The CDR3 has 15 residues. CDR1 is LGHNA, CDR2 YNFKEQ, per germline. The CDR3 DNA follows: TGTGCCAGCAGCCAAGATCTGGAGCGTATCAGGGAGCTGTTTTTT. This translates into CASSQDLERIRELFF.

The chain joins TRBV19 to TRBJ2-3; 8 bases align to TRBD2. In germline, CDR1 is LNHDA, CDR2 SQIVND (reference sequence). Germline trimming cut 6 bases from V and 1 base from J; bases unmatched to any gene: 6. The CDR3 spans 15 residues. In DNA, the CDR3 is TGTGCCAGTAGCCCCGGGGGGGCGCGCACAGATACGCAGTATTTT. Its protein product is CASSPGGARTDTQYF.

The chain has TRBV7-9 and TRBJ1-4; 7 nucleotides align to TRBD1. Germline V gene lookup returns CDR1 SEHNR and CDR2 FQNEAQ (reference sequence). This CDR3 has 15 residues. V shed 5 bases, J shed 6 bases, and the junction held 9 bases outside the gene matches. CDR3 bases: TGTGCCAGCAGCCCTGGGGGCAGGGGGGATGAAAAACTGTTTTTT. This translates into CASSPGGRGDEKLFF.

The chain is built from TRBV10-1 and TRBJ2-7; TRBD2 aligns across 10 bases. The CDR3 totals 16 residues. Germline V lookup: CDR1 WNHNN, CDR2 SYGVQD (reference sequence). V was clipped by 0 bases and J by 5 bases; unmatched bases: 7. The CDR3 coding sequence is TGCGCCAGCAGTGAGTCGGTTCCTAGCGGGAGCCACGAGCAGTACTTC. This sequence encodes CASSESVPSGSHEQYF.

The rearrangement links TRBV19 to TRBJ1-2; a weak D match, TRBD1 (5 bases). V gave up 7 bases and J gave up 4 bases, with 19 bases separating them. Germline CDR1 LNHDA, CDR2 SQIVND (reference sequence). The CDR3 totals 15 residues. Here the CDR3 reads CASTPGSGIGYGYTF. The CDR3 DNA reads TGTGCCAGTACCCCGGGGTCAGGGATTGGCTATGGCTACACCTTC.

The chain joins TRBV5-5 to TRBJ2-7; D perhaps matches TRBD2 (6 bases). The V and J ends lost 2 bases and 6 bases respectively, with 12 bases between them. Germline V gene data show CDR1 as SGHKS and CDR2 as YYEKEE (reference sequence). CDR3 size: 13 residues. CDR3 nucleotide sequence: TGTGCCAGCAGCTTTGGGGGGACTGGCGAGCAGTACTTC. Translated, it gives CASSFGGTGEQYF.

The V and J genes are TRBV18 and TRBJ2-1, with D perhaps TRBD2 (6 bases). Germline CDR1 is KGHSH and CDR2 is LQKENI. The CDR3 extends over 14 amino acids. Between the trimmed V and J ends, which lost 8 bases and 3 bases, there was a span of 14 bases. The CDR3 reads CASKEGTLYNEQFF. The CDR3 DNA is TGTGCCAGCAAAGAGGGGACTCTCTACAATGAGCAGTTCTTC.

The chain's CDR3 is CASSKGFSGNTIYF. The CDR3 bases are TGTGCCAGCAGCAAGGGGTTCTCTGGAAACACCATATATTTT. This chain uses TRBV28 with TRBJ1-3; a possible D gene is TRBD1 (5 bases). The CDR3 is made up of 14 amino acids. Deletions cut 6 bases from V and 0 bases from J, with 9 bases between. CDR1 is MDHEN and CDR2 is SYDVKM in the germline V gene.

J is TRBJ2-3 and V is TRBV11-3; 10 nucleotides line up with TRBD2. In germline, CDR1 is SGHNT, CDR2 YENEEA. Trimming cost V 4 bases and J 2 bases; bases outside gene matches: 9. The length of the CDR3 is 17 residues. CDR3 DNA sequence: TGTGCCAGCAGCTCCGGATCGACTAGCGGGTCCACAGATACGCAGTATTTT. This translates into CASSSGSTSGSTDTQYF.

The chain is built from TRBV10-1 and TRBJ1-1, with unresolved D. Germline CDR1 reads WNHNN; CDR2 reads SYGVQD (reference sequence). V was pared by 0 bases and J by 7 bases, with 12 bases between. The CDR3 is made up of 14 amino acids. CDR3 bases: TGCGCCAGCAGTGAGTCAGGACCCGGGGTTGAAGCTTTCTTT. Its translation is CASSESGPGVEAFF.

The chain has TRBV9 and TRBJ1-2, with unresolved D. Between the trimmed V and J ends, which lost 4 bases and 4 bases, there was a span of 14 bases. This CDR3 has 14 amino acids. Germline assignment: CDR1 SGDLS and CDR2 YYNGEE. This chain's CDR3 is CASSLQGSFYGYTF. Here the CDR3 DNA reads TGTGCCAGCAGCCTCCAAGGGTCCTTCTATGGCTACACCTTC.

V usage is TRBV9 and J usage is TRBJ2-3; no definite D call. CDR3 length equals 13 residues. Germline values: CDR1 SGDLS, CDR2 YYNGEE. Trimming removed 3 bases from V and 3 bases from J, with 8 bases in between. CDR3 region: CASSGLSTDTQYF. The CDR3 bases are TGTGCCAGCAGCGGACTGAGTACAGATACGCAGTATTTT. The full variable domain, rest sourced from reference TRBV9 and TRBJ2-3, is DSGVTQTPKHLITATGQRVTLRCSPRSGDLSVYWYQQSLDQGLQFLIQYYNGEERAKGNILERFSAQQFPDLHSELNLSSLELGDSALYFCASSGLSTDTQYFGPGTRLTVL.

The V and J genes are TRBV2 and TRBJ2-5; 9 bases agree with TRBD1. Trimming at V came to 7 bases and at J to 4 bases, leaving 10 bases not matched to a gene. Germline loops: CDR1 SNHLY, CDR2 FYNNEI. This CDR3 is built from 15 residues. The CDR3 sequence: CASKKGQGGRETQYF. As DNA, the CDR3 is TGTGCCAGCAAGAAGGGACAGGGAGGGAGAGAGACCCAGTACTTC.

This clone occurred a few times. CDR3 residues: CASSLTPGSGGSTDTQYF. The CDR3 bases are TGTGCCAGCAGCTTAACTCCAGGGAGCGGGGGGAGCACAGATACGCAGTATTTT. J is TRBJ2-3 and V is TRBV7-3; TRBD2 matches at 9 bases. V trimming: 0 bases; J trimming: 0 bases; junction bases outside the gene matches: 7. Germline V gives CDR1 SGHTA, CDR2 FQGTGA. The CDR3 spans 18 residues.

The chain links TRBV5-5 to TRBJ1-1; 8 nucleotides align to TRBD1. The CDR3 runs 16 residues. J gave up 4 bases and V 3 bases, and 11 bases lay outside the gene matches. Germline values: CDR1 SGHKS, CDR2 YYEKEE (reference sequence). For the CDR3, the DNA is TGTGCCAGCAGCTGGGAGGACAGGGTAAGGGGCACTGAAGCTTTCTTT. It yields the protein CASSWEDRVRGTEAFF.